A selection of T cell receptor beta chains follows, all from one sample in a study of blood T cell repertoires in COVID-19. Profiled with immunoSEQ multiplex PCR; TCRdb holds only in-frame clones, not every one. This sample has under 200,000 clones, with around four fifths found just once. Sequencing was carried out using PBMCs or T cells enriched from blood (not recorded which). These receptors were taken from a woman aged 50 to 60 in a cohort exposed to, infected with or recovered from COVID-19 (not recorded which). CDR3s include the opening cysteine and the closing phenylalanine or tryptophan. A D gene is named only where the DNA matches it firmly. Clone size is not always given. Where it is, it says once, few, many or a class for expanded clones.

TGTGCCAGCAGTACACGACTAGCGGGGGGGCAGGAGCAGTACTTC,CASSTRLAGGQEQYF,TRBJ2-7,-,TRBV28,TRBD2
TGTGCCAGTAACCAACAACTAGCGGGAGCCGGGGAGCTGTTTTTT,CASNQQLAGAGELFF,TRBJ2-2,-,TRBV19,TRBD2
TGTGCCAGCAGCTTAGGGTTGGGACAGGACCTCGGGGAGCAGTACTTC,CASSLGLGQDLGEQYF,TRBJ2-7,once,TRBV5-4,TRBD1
TGTGCCAGCAGCGGCGCGACTAGCTGGGCCACAGATACGCAGTATTTT,CASSGATSWATDTQYF,TRBJ2-3,-,TRBV5-4,TRBD2
TGTGCCAGCAGCTTAACAGGGAGCAGGCAAGAGACCCAGTACTTC,CASSLTGSRQETQYF,TRBJ2-5,-,TRBV7-3,-
TGTGCCATCAAAGCCGGGACAGATTACGGAGAGCAGTACTTC,CAIKAGTDYGEQYF,TRBJ2-7,-,TRBV10-3,TRBD1
TGCGCCAGCAGCCACGGCGGTGGGGGGGCGTCTTTCTTT,CASSHGGGGASFF,TRBJ1-1,-,TRBV4-3,-
TGTGCCAGCAGCCCCCCCCCTTACAATGAGCAGTTCTTC,CASSPPPYNEQFF,TRBJ2-1,-,TRBV11-1,-
TGTGCCAGCAGTTTGGGGGGGGTTCAAAGGAACACTGAAGCTTTCTTT,CASSLGGVQRNTEAFF,TRBJ1-1,once,TRBV28,-
TGTGCCAGCAGTAAAGGGGGGGGCTGGGACACCGGGGAGCTGTTTTTT,CASSKGGGWDTGELFF,TRBJ2-2,-,TRBV6-1,-
TGCAGCGCCCGGGTCGGACAGGGTTTTTTGGCCGCCTACGAGCAGTACTTC,CSARVGQGFLAAYEQYF,TRBJ2-7,-,TRBV29-1,TRBD1
TGCAGCGTTGTCGTCACTAGCGGGACCCCTGAGCAGTTCTTC,CSVVVTSGTPEQFF,TRBJ2-1,few,TRBV29-1,TRBD2
TGTGCCAGCTCACCAGAGGGTAGCAATCAGCCCCAGCATTTT,CASSPEGSNQPQHF,TRBJ1-5,-,TRBV18,-
TGTGCCAGCAGCTTGGATCCGAGGGACACTGAAGCTTTCTTT,CASSLDPRDTEAFF,TRBJ1-1,-,TRBV5-6,-
TGTGCCAGCAGCCAAGTTCTGCCCCAACAGGGCGGGCCCCAGCATTTT,CASSQVLPQQGGPQHF,TRBJ1-5,-,TRBV3-1/TRBV3-2,-
TGTGCCAGCTCTCCTCCGGGGAGGGCACTTTATGGCTACACCTTC,CASSPPGRALYGYTF,TRBJ1-2,-,TRBV18,-
TGCGCCAGCAGCTTGGCATCGCAGGGTGCTGGTGAGCAGTTCTTC,CASSLASQGAGEQFF,TRBJ2-1,-,TRBV5-1,-
TGCAGCGCCTGGGGGGGGCCAGATACGCAGTATTTT,CSAWGGPDTQYF,TRBJ2-3,-,TRBV29-1,-
TGTGCCACCAGTGGGGCAGCAGACTCTGGAAACACCATATATTTT,CATSGAADSGNTIYF,TRBJ1-3,-,TRBV24-1,-
TGTGCCAGTAGTGAGGGCGACTCTGGAAACACCATATATTTT,CASSEGDSGNTIYF,TRBJ1-3,-,TRBV19,-
TGTGCCAGCAGCTTGGGTCAGGGGGCAAATGAGCAGTTCTTC,CASSLGQGANEQFF,TRBJ2-1,-,TRBV5-4,TRBD1
TGTGCCAGCAGCCCCGGGGTGAACCTCGATGAAAAACTGTTTTTT,CASSPGVNLDEKLFF,TRBJ1-4,once,TRBV3-1/TRBV3-2,-
TGTGCCAGCAGCTTAGCCCTGACAGCTCCGACGGATGGCTACACCTTC,CASSLALTAPTDGYTF,TRBJ1-2,-,TRBV7-2,-
TGTGCCAGCAGCCCAGGCCCCCTCGACAACCCCTATCCTCAAGAGACCCAGTACTTC,CASSPGPLDNPYPQETQYF,TRBJ2-5,-,TRBV5-8,-
TGTGCCAGCAGTGTGGGAGGGTTTAGCAATCAGCCCCAGCATTTT,CASSVGGFSNQPQHF,TRBJ1-5,once,TRBV25-1,-
TGTGCCAGCAGTGAGCCACAACCGAACACTGAAGCTTTCTTT,CASSEPQPNTEAFF,TRBJ1-1,-,TRBV2,-
TGTGCCAGCAGTTTCAGGCAGGGGGCCTCCTACGAGCAGTACTTC,CASSFRQGASYEQYF,TRBJ2-7,-,TRBV28,TRBD1
TGCGCCAGCAGCCAAGATCACCCCGGTACTAGTTACGAGCAGTACTTC,CASSQDHPGTSYEQYF,TRBJ2-7,-,TRBV4-1,-
TGTGCCAGCAGTTCCCCTCAAGACAGGGGGGGCTATGGCTACACCTTC,CASSSPQDRGGYGYTF,TRBJ1-2,-,TRBV28,TRBD1
TGTGCCTGGAGCTTAGGGGGTCAGCCCCAGCATTTT,CAWSLGGQPQHF,TRBJ1-5,-,TRBV30,-
TGTGCCAGCAGCTTAAAGACAGGGGTCGTAGATACGCAGTATTTT,CASSLKTGVVDTQYF,TRBJ2-3,-,TRBV7-8,TRBD1
TGCGCCAGCAGCCAAGTCCTCACAGATACGCAGTATTTT,CASSQVLTDTQYF,TRBJ2-3,-,TRBV4-3,-
TGTGCCAGCAGTTTCCCCAGGGACTCCAGCTCCTATAATTCACCCCTCCACTTT,CASSFPRDSSSYNSPLHF,TRBJ1-6,-,TRBV28,-
TGTGCCAGCAGTGAAGCGCGCGGGGGGTATGGCTACACCTTC,CASSEARGGYGYTF,TRBJ1-2,-,TRBV6-1,-
TGTGCCATCAGTGAGTCGCGACAGATCTTTACGAATAACTATGGCTACACCTTC,CAISESRQIFTNNYGYTF,TRBJ1-2,-,TRBV10-3,-
TGCGCCAGCAGCCCGACTACTCCGGCTGAGCAGTTCTTC,CASSPTTPAEQFF,TRBJ2-1,-,TRBV5-1,-
TGTGCCAGCTCACCCCCGGGGGACGATTCACCCCTCCACTTT,CASSPPGDDSPLHF,TRBJ1-6,-,TRBV18,-
TGCGCCAGCAGCGTGACAGGGGGAGGCTCCTACGAGCAGTACTTC,CASSVTGGGSYEQYF,TRBJ2-7,-,TRBV5-1,TRBD1
TGTGCCAGCAGCTCGGGACAGGGGGCTGTGAATTCACCCCTCCACTTT,CASSSGQGAVNSPLHF,TRBJ1-6,-,TRBV5-4,TRBD1
TGTGCCAGCAGTTTTACCACAAGCTCCTATAATTCACCCCTCCACTTT,CASSFTTSSYNSPLHF,TRBJ1-6,-,TRBV28,-
TGTGCCAGCAGTTCCCTGACAGGGGTAACCCTTAATGAAAAACTGTTTTTT,CASSSLTGVTLNEKLFF,TRBJ1-4,-,TRBV28,TRBD1
TGTGCCAGCAGTCCCCAGGGGCCTTTCAATCAGCCCCAGCATTTT,CASSPQGPFNQPQHF,TRBJ1-5,-,TRBV6-2/TRBV6-3,-
TGCGCCAGCAGCGAGGGACTCTCGTTCTACGAGCAGTACTTC,CASSEGLSFYEQYF,TRBJ2-7,-,TRBV5-1,-
TGTGCCAGCAGTGATACAGGGGGCGTAACCGGGGAGCTGTTTTTT,CASSDTGGVTGELFF,TRBJ2-2,-,TRBV9,TRBD1
TGTGCCAGCAGCTTTGCACTCCAAGAGACCCAGTACTTC,CASSFALQETQYF,TRBJ2-5,few,TRBV5-8,-
TGTGCCAGCAGCTCCGGGACAGGATATTCACCCCTCCACTTT,CASSSGTGYSPLHF,TRBJ1-6,-,TRBV28,TRBD1
TGTGCCAGCAGTTCGGACAGCTGGCCCCGGCAGTTCTTC,CASSSDSWPRQFF,TRBJ2-1,once,TRBV12-3/TRBV12-4,-
TGTGCCAGCAGTTACTCAGGAGGGGCTAACACTGAAGCTTTCTTT,CASSYSGGANTEAFF,TRBJ1-1,once,TRBV6-5,-
TGCAGTGCTAGTCTACTAGCGGGGGGGCCTAATACGCAGTATTTT,CSASLLAGGPNTQYF,TRBJ2-3,-,TRBV20-1,TRBD2
TGTGCCAGCACAGACTCGTCCTACACAGATACGCAGTATTTT,CASTDSSYTDTQYF,TRBJ2-3,-,TRBV2,-
TGTGCCAGCACAGGGGATACTGAAGCTTTCTTT,CASTGDTEAFF,TRBJ1-1,-,TRBV2,-
TGTGCCAGCAGCTCCACAGGGGAAGATACGCAGTATTTT,CASSSTGEDTQYF,TRBJ2-3,few,TRBV7-9,TRBD1
TGTGCCACCCAGAGTAGGGGAGGATCACCCCTCCACTTT,CATQSRGGSPLHF,TRBJ1-6,-,TRBV28,-
TGTGCCAGCGCGCGACAGGGCAACACTGAAGCTTTCTTT,CASARQGNTEAFF,TRBJ1-1,-,TRBV28,TRBD1
TGCGCCAGCAGCTTGGAGGCGGCCCCTTACGAGCAGTACTTC,CASSLEAAPYEQYF,TRBJ2-7,-,TRBV5-1,-
TGTGCCAGCAGCTTAAGGGGGACAGGGTCTAGGCGGGATCAGCCCCAGCATTTT,CASSLRGTGSRRDQPQHF,TRBJ1-5,-,TRBV7-8,TRBD1
TGTGCCAGCACTCAGGGGGTCGCGACCCGTGGCTACACCTTC,CASTQGVATRGYTF,TRBJ1-2,-,TRBV6-5,TRBD1
TGTGCCAGCTCACCACGATCGGACGGCGGGTTCCAGTACAATGAGCAGTTCTTC,CASSPRSDGGFQYNEQFF,TRBJ2-1,-,TRBV18,-
TGTGCCAGCAGCCAGAGCGGGGTTGGGGAGCTCGACGAGCAGTACTTC,CASSQSGVGELDEQYF,TRBJ2-7,-,TRBV7-8,TRBD2
TGTGCCGCCAGGACAGCAGTGCACTATGGCTACACCTTC,CAARTAVHYGYTF,TRBJ1-2,once,TRBV6-5,-